The present entry profiles one T cell receptor beta chain with its context. The record originates from a study of control samples from healthy donors and cancer patients. Libraries were prepared by immunoSEQ multiplex PCR; TCRdb keeps only in-frame clonotypes and omits some of them. The data show approximately 150,000 clones, with roughly 93% seen just once and more than 5% held by the top ten. The germline V and J ends were trimmed by 1 base and 2 bases, with 13 bases remaining between them. The CDR3 contains 16 residues. The V gene's germline CDR1 is SGHAT and CDR2 FQNNGV. This clonotype was sampled from a man aged 18 to 35 in good health. This rearrangement joins TRBV11-2 to TRBJ2-3; TRBD2 might be the D (5 bases). Sequencing input: blood. The CDR3 coding sequence is TGTGCCAGCAGCTTAGCCTCCACCGGGGTCACAGATACGCAGTATTTT. Protein: CASSLASTGVTDTQYF.